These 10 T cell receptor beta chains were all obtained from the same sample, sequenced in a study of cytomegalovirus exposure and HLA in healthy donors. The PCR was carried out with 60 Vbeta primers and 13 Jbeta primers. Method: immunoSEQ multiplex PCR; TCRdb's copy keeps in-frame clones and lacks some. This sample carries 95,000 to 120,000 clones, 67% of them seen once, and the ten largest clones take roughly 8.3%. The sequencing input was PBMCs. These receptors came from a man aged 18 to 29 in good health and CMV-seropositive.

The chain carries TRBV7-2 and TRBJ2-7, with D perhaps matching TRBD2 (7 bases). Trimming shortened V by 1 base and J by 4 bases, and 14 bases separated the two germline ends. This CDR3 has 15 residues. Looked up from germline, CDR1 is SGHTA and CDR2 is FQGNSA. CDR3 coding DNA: TGTGCCAGCAGCTTAGAGGGCGGGGGCCCTTACGAGCAGTACTTC. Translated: CASSLEGGGPYEQYF.

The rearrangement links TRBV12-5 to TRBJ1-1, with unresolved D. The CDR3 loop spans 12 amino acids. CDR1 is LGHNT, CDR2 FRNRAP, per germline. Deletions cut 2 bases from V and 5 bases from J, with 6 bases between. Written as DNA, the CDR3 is TGTGCTAGTGGTTTGTCTAGGACTGAAGCTTTCTTT. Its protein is CASGLSRTEAFF.

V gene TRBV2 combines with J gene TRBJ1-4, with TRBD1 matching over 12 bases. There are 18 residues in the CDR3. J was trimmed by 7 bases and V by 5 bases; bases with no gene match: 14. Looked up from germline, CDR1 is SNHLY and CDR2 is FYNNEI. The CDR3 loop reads CASSSGTGGAGGSEKLFF. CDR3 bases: TGTGCCAGCAGTTCCGGGACAGGGGGCGCAGGAGGAAGTGAAAAACTGTTTTTT.

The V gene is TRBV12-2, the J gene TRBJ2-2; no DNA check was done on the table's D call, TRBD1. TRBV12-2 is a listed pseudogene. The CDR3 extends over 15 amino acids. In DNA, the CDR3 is TGTGCAAGTCGCAGTCGGACAGGGCGGACCGGGGAGCTGTTTTTT. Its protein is CASRSRTGRTGELFF.

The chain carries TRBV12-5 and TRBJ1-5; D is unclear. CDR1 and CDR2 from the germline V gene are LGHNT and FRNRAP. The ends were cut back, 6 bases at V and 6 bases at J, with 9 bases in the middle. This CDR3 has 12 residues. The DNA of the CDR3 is TGTGCTAGTGGCAAACCCGGTCAGCCCCAGCATTTT. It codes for CASGKPGQPQHF. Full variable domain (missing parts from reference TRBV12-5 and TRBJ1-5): DARVTQTPRHKVTEMGQEVTMRCQPILGHNTVFWYRQTMMQGLELLAYFRNRAPLDDSGMPKDRFSAEMPDATLATLKIQPSEPRDSAVYFCASGKPGQPQHFGDGTRLSIL.

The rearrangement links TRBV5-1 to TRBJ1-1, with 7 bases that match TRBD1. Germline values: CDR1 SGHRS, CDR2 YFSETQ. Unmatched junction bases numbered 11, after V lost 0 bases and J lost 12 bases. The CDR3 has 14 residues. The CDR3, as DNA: TGCGCCAGCAGCTTGGAACGCGCAGGGGGTAGAACTTTCTTT. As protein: CASSLERAGGRTFF. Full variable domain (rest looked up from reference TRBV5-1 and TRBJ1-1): KAGVTQTPRYLIKTRGQQVTLSCSPISGHRSVSWYQQTPGQGLQFLFEYFSETQRNKGNFPGRFSGRQFSNSRSEMNVSTLELGDSALYLCASSLERAGGRTFFGQGTRLTVV.

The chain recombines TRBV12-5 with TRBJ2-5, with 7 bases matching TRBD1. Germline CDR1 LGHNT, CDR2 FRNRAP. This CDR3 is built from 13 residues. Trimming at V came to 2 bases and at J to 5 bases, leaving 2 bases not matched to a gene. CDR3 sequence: CASGLTGVETQYF. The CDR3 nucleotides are TGTGCTAGTGGTTTGACAGGGGTGGAGACCCAGTACTTC.

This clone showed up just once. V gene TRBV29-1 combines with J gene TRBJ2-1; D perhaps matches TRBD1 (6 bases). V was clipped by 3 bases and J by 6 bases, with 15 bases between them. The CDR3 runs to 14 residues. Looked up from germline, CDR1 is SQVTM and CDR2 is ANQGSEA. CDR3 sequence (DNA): TGCAGCGTTGATGGTGGGGGCGCGTTCAATGAGCAGTTCTTC. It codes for CSVDGGGAFNEQFF.

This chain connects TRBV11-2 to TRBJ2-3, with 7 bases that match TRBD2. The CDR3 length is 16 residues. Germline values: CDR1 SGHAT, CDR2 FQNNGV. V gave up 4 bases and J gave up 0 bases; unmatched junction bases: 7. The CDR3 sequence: CASSSHGGKSTDTQYF. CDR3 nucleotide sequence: TGTGCCAGCAGCTCCCACGGGGGGAAGAGCACAGATACGCAGTATTTT. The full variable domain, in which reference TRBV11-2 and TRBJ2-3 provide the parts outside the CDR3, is EAGVAQSPRYKIIEKRQSVAFWCNPISGHATLYWYQQILGQGPKLLIQFQNNGVVDDSQLPKDRFSAERLKGVDSTLKIQPAKLEDSAVYLCASSSHGGKSTDTQYFGPGTRLTVL.

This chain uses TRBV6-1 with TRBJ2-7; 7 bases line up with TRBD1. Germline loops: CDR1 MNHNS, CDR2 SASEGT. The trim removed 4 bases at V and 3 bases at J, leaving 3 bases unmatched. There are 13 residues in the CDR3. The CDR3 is CASSVGQVYEQYF. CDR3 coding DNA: TGTGCCAGCAGTGTAGGACAGGTCTACGAGCAGTACTTC.